This T cell receptor beta chain was profiled in a study of cytomegalovirus exposure and HLA in healthy donors. The overall study: Researchers previously reported finding some 110 million unique TCR beta sequences from around 200 million T cells. Study-level points and caveats: An analysis was carried out later, and it reportedly showed fewer N-insertions in an Asian-associated ancestry cluster than the approximately 610-donor mean.

There are 16 residues in the CDR3. Trimming stripped 2 bases from V and 0 bases from J, with 11 bases between. CDR1 and CDR2 from the germline V gene are MNHEY and SVGAGI. With 60 Vbeta and 13 Jbeta primers, the PCR was carried out. Clones were read by immunoSEQ multiplex PCR, and TCRdb kept only the in-frame ones, dropping some. The table lists some 160,000 clones, roughly 85% of them singletons. Of note for this clone: Its cognate antigen is unknown.

The source is a woman in her twenties or thirties in good health and CMV-seronegative. The chain joins TRBV6-5 to TRBJ2-1; tentatively, D is TRBD2 (5 bases). The sequencing sample was made of PBMCs. CDR3 bases: TGTGCCAGCAGTTACAGGGCTAGCCGCTCCTACAATGAGCAGTTCTTC. Translated: CASSYRASRSYNEQFF.